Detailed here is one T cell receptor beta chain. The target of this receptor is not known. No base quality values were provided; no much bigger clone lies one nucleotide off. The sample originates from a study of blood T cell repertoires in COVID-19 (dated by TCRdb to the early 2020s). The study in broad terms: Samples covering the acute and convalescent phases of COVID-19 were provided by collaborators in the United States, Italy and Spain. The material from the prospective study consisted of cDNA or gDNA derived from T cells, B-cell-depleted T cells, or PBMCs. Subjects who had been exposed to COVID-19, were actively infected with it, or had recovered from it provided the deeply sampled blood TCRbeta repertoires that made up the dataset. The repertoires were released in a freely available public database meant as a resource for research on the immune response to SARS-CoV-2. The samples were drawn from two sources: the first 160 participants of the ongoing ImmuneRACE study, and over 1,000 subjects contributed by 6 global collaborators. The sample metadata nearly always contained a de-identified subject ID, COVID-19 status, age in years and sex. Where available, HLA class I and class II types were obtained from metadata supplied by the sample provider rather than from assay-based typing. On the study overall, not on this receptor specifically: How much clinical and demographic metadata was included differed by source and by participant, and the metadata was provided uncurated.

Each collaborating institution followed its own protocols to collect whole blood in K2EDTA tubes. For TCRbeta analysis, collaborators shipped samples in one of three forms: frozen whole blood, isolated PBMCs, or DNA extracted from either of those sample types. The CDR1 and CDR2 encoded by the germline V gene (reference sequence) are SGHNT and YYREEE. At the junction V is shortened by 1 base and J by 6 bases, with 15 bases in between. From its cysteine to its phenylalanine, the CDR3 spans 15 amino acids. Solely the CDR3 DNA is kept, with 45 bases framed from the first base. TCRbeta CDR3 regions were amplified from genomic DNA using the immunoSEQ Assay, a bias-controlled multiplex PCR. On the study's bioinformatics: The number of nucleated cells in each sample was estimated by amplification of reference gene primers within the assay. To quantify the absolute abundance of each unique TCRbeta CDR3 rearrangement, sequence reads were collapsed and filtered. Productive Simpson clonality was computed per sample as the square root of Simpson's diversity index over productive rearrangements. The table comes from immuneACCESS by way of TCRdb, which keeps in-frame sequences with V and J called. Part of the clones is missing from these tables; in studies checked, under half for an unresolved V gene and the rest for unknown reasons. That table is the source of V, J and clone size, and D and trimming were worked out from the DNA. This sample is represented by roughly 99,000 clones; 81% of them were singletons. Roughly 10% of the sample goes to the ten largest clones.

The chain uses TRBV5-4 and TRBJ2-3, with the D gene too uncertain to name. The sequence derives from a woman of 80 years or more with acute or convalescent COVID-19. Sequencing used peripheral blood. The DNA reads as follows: TGTGCCAGCAGCTTGAAGAACCCAGGCAGGGATACGCAGTATTTT. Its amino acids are CASSLKNPGRDTQYF.